The 22 T cell receptor beta chains below all came from one sample that was sequenced in a study of blood T cell repertoires in COVID-19 (dated by TCRdb to 2020 to 2021). Preparation of the library involved the immunoSEQ multiplex PCR assay. Sourced from immuneACCESS, this table was stored by TCRdb with only in-frame sequences that have V and J called. A share of the clones is absent; for the studies checked, an unresolved V gene accounts for under half, and the remainder has no known explanation. The sample table lists a few hundred thousand clones, around 89% of them with a count of one. The biggest ten clones account for around 3% of the sample. The sequencing sample was made of peripheral blood. These receptors were obtained from a woman aged 25-40 years with COVID-19, enrolled during active disease.

The chain couples TRBV7-9 to TRBJ2-2; 11 nucleotides agree with TRBD2. V shed 3 bases and J 5 bases; nucleotides not matched to a gene: 11. This CDR3 comprises 18 residues. Germline V gene lookup returns CDR1 SEHNR and CDR2 FQNEAQ (reference sequence). The CDR3 nucleotides are TGTGCCAGCAGCTTCCCGGTGGTAGCGGGAGGGCCTACCGGGGAGCTGTTTTTT. Its translation: CASSFPVVAGGPTGELFF.

This clone was observed once. The chain joins TRBV6-2 or TRBV6-3 to TRBJ2-1; TRBD2 aligns across 9 bases. J was trimmed by 0 bases and V by 2 bases; bases with no gene match: 8. Germline V CDR1 and CDR2: MNHEY, SVGEGT. CDR3 length: 18 amino acids. CDR3 nucleotide sequence: TGTGCCAGCAGTTACGTTAGCGGGAGCGGCAGCTCCTACAATGAGCAGTTCTTC. Residues: CASSYVSGSGSSYNEQFF.

The rearrangement joins TRBV24-1 to TRBJ2-3, with 8 bases identical to TRBD2. CDR1 is KGHDR, CDR2 SFDVKD, per germline. There are 17 residues in the CDR3. V lost 9 bases, J lost 4 bases, and 17 bases stayed unmatched. The CDR3 bases are TGTGCCACCGAAACCTCCGGGCTAGCGGGTGGGCCAGATACGCAGTATTTT. Its protein product is CATETSGLAGGPDTQYF.

As regards this clone: Relative to the germline gene, one junction end is altered; a read error may explain this. This chain joins TRBV7-7 and TRBJ2-1; 8 nucleotides line up with TRBD2. CDR1 is SSHAT and CDR2 is FNYEAQ in the germline V gene (reference sequence). This CDR3 is built from 14 residues. The CDR3 is CASSLGLADNEQFF. In DNA, the CDR3 is TGTGCTAGCAGCTTAGGACTAGCCGACAATGAGCAGTTCTTC.

The chain links TRBV2 to TRBJ1-5; possible D gene TRBD1, 5 bases. The V and J ends lost 1 base and 3 bases respectively, with 10 bases between them. Germline CDR1 SNHLY, CDR2 FYNNEI. The CDR3 consists of 15 residues. The CDR3 region has the DNA TGTGCCAGCAGTGAAGAGGGGCAGAACAATCAGCCCCAGCATTTT. This encodes CASSEEGQNNQPQHF.

The chain uses TRBV5-4 and TRBJ2-5, with 7 bases matching TRBD1. The CDR3 runs 14 residues. Losses at the gene ends were 1 base for V and 3 bases for J; bases not matched to a gene: 3. Germline lookup yields CDR1 SGHNT and CDR2 YYREEE (reference sequence). The CDR3 region has the DNA TGTGCCAGCAGCTTGTTTGGGACAGAAGAGACCCAGTACTTC. Its protein product is CASSLFGTEETQYF. Full variable domain (outside the CDR3, taken from reference TRBV5-4 and TRBJ2-5): ETGVTQSPTHLIKTRGQQVTLRCSSQSGHNTVSWYQQALGQGPQFIFQYYREEENGRGNFPPRFSGLQFPNYSSELNVNALELDDSALYLCASSLFGTEETQYFGPGTRLLVL.

The V call is TRBV11-2, the J call TRBJ2-5; D is possibly TRBD2 (6 bases). CDR3 length equals 14 residues. V was cut by 5 bases and J by 3 bases, with 13 bases left in between. Germline V gives CDR1 SGHAT, CDR2 FQNNGV. This CDR3 reads CASSPRPGEETQYF. The CDR3 nucleotides read TGTGCCAGCAGCCCTAGACCGGGGGAAGAGACCCAGTACTTC.

CDR3 sequence: CASSPPGQGNYEQYF. The CDR3 DNA follows: TGTGCCAGCAGTCCCCCGGGACAGGGAAACTACGAGCAGTACTTC. The chain recombines TRBV28 with TRBJ2-7; TRBD1 matches at 9 bases. The CDR3 loop spans 15 amino acids. Per the germline V gene, CDR1 is MDHEN and CDR2 is SYDVKM. V was clipped by 5 bases and J by 3 bases; unmatched bases: 8. Full variable domain (remainder filled in from reference TRBV28 and TRBJ2-7): DVKVTQSSRYLVKRTGEKVFLECVQDMDHENMFWYRQDPGLGLRLIYFSYDVKMKEKGDIPEGYSVSREKKERFSLILESASTNQTSMYLCASSPPGQGNYEQYFGPGTRLTVT.

The gene calls are TRBV7-2 and TRBJ1-2, with a possible D match to TRBD1 (5 bases). The germline V and J ends were trimmed by 3 bases and 7 bases, with 18 bases remaining between them. CDR3 length: 15 amino acids. The germline V gene has CDR1 SGHTA and CDR2 FQGNSA. The CDR3 reads CASSLLRGGFGGYTF. The CDR3 DNA reads TGTGCCAGCAGCTTGCTTAGGGGCGGCTTCGGTGGCTACACCTTC.

In nucleotides, the CDR3 is TGTGCCAGTAGTATTAGAGCTGACAGGGGTTTCCTGAACACTGAAGCTTTCTTT. As protein: CASSIRADRGFLNTEAFF. The chain has TRBV19 and TRBJ1-1, with 8 positions matching TRBD1. Germline V gene sequence: CDR1 LNHDA, CDR2 SQIVND (reference sequence). V trimming: 3 bases; J trimming: 0 bases; junction bases outside the gene matches: 12. The CDR3 runs 18 residues.

V usage is TRBV7-2 and J usage is TRBJ2-7, with TRBD1 matching 8 bases. CDR3 length: 16 residues. V dropped 5 bases and J dropped 0; count of bases not matched to a gene: 9. Germline V lookup: CDR1 SGHTA, CDR2 FQGNSA. The CDR3: CASSPRQGFLSYEQYF. Written as DNA, the CDR3 is TGTGCCAGCAGCCCCAGACAGGGGTTCCTCTCCTACGAGCAGTACTTC.

The chain is built from TRBV10-3 and TRBJ1-5; D is perhaps TRBD1 (5 bases). The CDR3 runs 13 residues. The V end was cut by 3 bases, the J end by 5 bases, with 8 bases between. Looked up from germline, CDR1 is ENHRY and CDR2 is SYGVKD. The CDR3 is CAISEGEDQPQHF. CDR3 DNA sequence: TGTGCCATCAGTGAAGGGGAGGATCAGCCCCAGCATTTT.

With respect to this clone: At one end, the junction sequence differs from germline, possibly due to a read error. The CDR3 sequence is CASSSQGAENYGHTF. The CDR3 nucleotides are TGTGCCAGCAGCTCACAGGGGGCTGAGAACTATGGCCACACCTTC. The V gene is TRBV13, the J gene TRBJ1-2; 9 positions agree with TRBD1. CDR3 length: 15 residues. Germline V lookup: CDR1 PRHDT, CDR2 FYEKMQ (reference sequence). The entire variable domain, with the rest obtained from reference TRBV13 and TRBJ1-2, is as follows: AAGVIQSPRHLIKEKRETATLKCYPIPRHDTVYWYQQGPGQDPQFLISFYEKMQSDKGSIPDRFSAQQFSDYHSELNMSSLELGDSALYFCASSSQGAENYGHTFGSGTRLTVV.

This clone was observed a handful of times. The CDR3 DNA sequence: TGTGCCAGCAGAACAGGGGGCGGGGAGCAGTACTTC. As protein: CASRTGGGEQYF. The genes are TRBV27 and TRBJ2-7; 9 bases are shared with TRBD1. This CDR3 has 12 amino acids. CDR1 MNHEY and CDR2 SMNVEV come from the germline V gene (reference sequence). V lost 6 bases and J lost 7; bases outside the gene matches: 4.

This clone was recorded once. This sequence joins TRBV5-4 and TRBJ2-3, with TRBD1 identical over 7 bases. The CDR3 consists of 13 residues. The germline V gene encodes CDR1 SGHNT and CDR2 YYREEE (reference sequence). Trimming at V came to 9 bases and at J to 1 base, leaving 5 bases not matched to a gene. The CDR3 here is CATGTAGTDTQYF. The CDR3 DNA reads TGTGCCACCGGGACAGCCGGCACAGATACGCAGTATTTT.

This rearrangement joins TRBV6-5 to TRBJ1-1, with 8 nucleotides matching TRBD1. Germline trimming cut 6 bases from V and 3 bases from J; bases unmatched to any gene: 6. Germline CDR1 reads MNHEY; CDR2 reads SVGAGI. This CDR3 has 14 residues. This chain's CDR3 is CASSSGGEDTEAFF. CDR3 DNA sequence: TGTGCCAGCAGCTCAGGGGGCGAAGACACTGAAGCTTTCTTT.

J is TRBJ1-5 and V is TRBV7-8, with unresolved D. The germline V gene encodes CDR1 SGHVS and CDR2 FQNEAQ. The CDR3 has 14 residues. V lost 5 bases and J lost 5, with 13 bases in between. The CDR3 here is CASSLDLKYQPQHF. Here the CDR3 DNA reads TGTGCCAGCAGCCTAGACTTGAAGTATCAGCCCCAGCATTTT.

This chain joins TRBV4-2 and TRBJ1-5, with D unresolved. This CDR3 comprises 16 residues. Per germline, CDR1 LGHNA and CDR2 YNFKEQ. V was trimmed by 0 bases and J by 5 bases, leaving 14 bases between them. The CDR3 spells CASSQEAGKEYQPQHF. CDR3 coding DNA: TGTGCCAGCAGCCAAGAAGCGGGGAAGGAATATCAGCCCCAGCATTTT.

The chain couples TRBV18 to TRBJ2-3; 9 nucleotides align to TRBD2. Germline loops: CDR1 KGHSH, CDR2 LQKENI. V was clipped by 1 base and J by 0 bases; unmatched bases: 2. CDR3 length: 16 amino acids. The CDR3 DNA follows: TGTGCCAGCTCACCACTAGCGGGAGAGAGCACAGATACGCAGTATTTT. Translating gives CASSPLAGESTDTQYF.

The chain joins TRBV28 to TRBJ1-2, with TRBD1 as a possible D gene (6 bases). Germline V lookup: CDR1 MDHEN, CDR2 SYDVKM. The CDR3 has 13 residues. V was pared by 6 bases and J by 3 bases, with 11 bases between. DNA of the CDR3: TGTGCCAGCAGGCAGGGGAACGACTATGGCTACACCTTC. Its protein product is CASRQGNDYGYTF.

The CDR3: CASSYGTGSYNEQFF. The CDR3 DNA reads as TGTGCCAGCAGCTATGGGACAGGGTCCTACAATGAGCAGTTCTTC. The chain is built from TRBV5-5 and TRBJ2-1, with 9 nucleotides matching TRBD1. This CDR3 region has 15 residues. Germline trimming cut 3 bases from V and 1 base from J; bases unmatched to any gene: 2. The germline CDR1 and CDR2 sequences are SGHKS and YYEKEE (reference sequence). Variable domain in full (rest from reference TRBV5-5 and TRBJ2-1): DAGVTQSPTHLIKTRGQQVTLRCSPISGHKSVSWYQQVLGQGPQFIFQYYEKEERGRGNFPDRFSARQFPNYSSELNVNALLLGDSALYLCASSYGTGSYNEQFFGPGTRLTVL.

The rearrangement joins TRBV11-2 to TRBJ2-3; TRBD2 matches 9 bases. Losses at the gene ends were 3 bases for V and 3 bases for J; bases not matched to a gene: 4. Germline V lookup: CDR1 SGHAT, CDR2 FQNNGV. This CDR3 contains 15 residues. The CDR3 sequence: CASSFLSGSTDTQYF. The CDR3 region has the DNA TGTGCCAGCAGCTTTCTTAGCGGGAGTACAGATACGCAGTATTTT.